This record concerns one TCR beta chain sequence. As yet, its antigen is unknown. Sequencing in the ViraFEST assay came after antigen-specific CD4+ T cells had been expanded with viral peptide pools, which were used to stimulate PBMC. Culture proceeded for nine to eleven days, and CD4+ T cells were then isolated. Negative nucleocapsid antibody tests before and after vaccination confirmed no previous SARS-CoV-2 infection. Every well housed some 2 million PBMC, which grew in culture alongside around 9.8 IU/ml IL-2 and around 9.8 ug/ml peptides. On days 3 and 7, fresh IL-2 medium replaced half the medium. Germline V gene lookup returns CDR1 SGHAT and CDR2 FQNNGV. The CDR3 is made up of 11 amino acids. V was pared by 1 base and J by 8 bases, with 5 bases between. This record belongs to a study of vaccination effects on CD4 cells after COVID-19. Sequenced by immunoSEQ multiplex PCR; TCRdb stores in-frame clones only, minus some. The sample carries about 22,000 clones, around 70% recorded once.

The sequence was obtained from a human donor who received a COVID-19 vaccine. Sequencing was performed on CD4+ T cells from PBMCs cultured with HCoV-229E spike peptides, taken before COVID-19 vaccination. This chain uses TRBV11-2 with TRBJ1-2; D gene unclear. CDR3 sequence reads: CASSLVWGYTF. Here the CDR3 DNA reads TGTGCCAGCAGCTTAGTATGGGGCTACACCTTC. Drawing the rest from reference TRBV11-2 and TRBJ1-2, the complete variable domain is EAGVAQSPRYKIIEKRQSVAFWCNPISGHATLYWYQQILGQGPKLLIQFQNNGVVDDSQLPKDRFSAERLKGVDSTLKIQPAKLEDSAVYLCASSLVWGYTFGSGTRLTVV.